These 29 T cell receptor beta chains share one sample of origin, sequenced in a study of T cell repertoires in cytomegalovirus infection. TCRdb independently ran MiXCR on the reads; one entry per CDR3 protein. The table includes under 800,000 distinct CDR3 sequences, roughly 26% detected once. Material for sequencing was CD8+ T cells from PBMCs. These receptors originate from a human donor in good health (CMV status not recorded). Some clones in this sample may be carry-over from other donors' samples.

The chain has TRBV19 and TRBJ2-2; D is undetermined. Germline V gives CDR1 LNHDA, CDR2 SQIVND (reference sequence). The CDR3 contains 16 residues. V was trimmed by 1 base and J by 1 base, leaving 10 bases between them. The CDR3 loop reads CASSIGSTGNTGELFF. The CDR3 region has the DNA TGTGCCAGTAGTATAGGGTCGACGGGGAACACCGGGGAGCTGTTTTTT.

As for this clonotype: The junction does not match germline at one end; this may be a read error. The V gene is TRBV13, the J gene TRBJ2-1; D remains unclear. CDR3 length equals 13 residues. Germline V gives CDR1 PRHDT, CDR2 FYEKMQ (reference sequence). In DNA form, the CDR3 reads TGTGTCAGCAGCTTAGGTACATACAATGAGCAGTTCTTC. As protein: CVSSLGTYNEQFF.

This clonotype was detected many times. V usage is TRBV6-5 and J usage is TRBJ2-5; D gene uncertain. The CDR3 spans 19 residues. Trimming removed 6 bases from V and 5 bases from J, with 31 bases in between. The germline V gene encodes CDR1 MNHEY and CDR2 SVGAGI. This CDR3 is CASSHVTPLYGRTEETQYF. CDR3 nucleotides: TGTGCCAGCAGCCATGTTACGCCCCTATATGGTAGAACGGAGGAGACCCAGTACTTC.

Concerning this clonotype: A much larger clone lies one base from this, so it may be a read error. V usage is TRBV14 and J usage is TRBJ2-7; 9 bases fit TRBD1. This CDR3 comprises 14 residues. The J segment lost 5 bases and the V segment lost 4 bases, leaving 6 bases of the junction unmatched. Looked up from germline, CDR1 is SGHDN and CDR2 is FVKESK. The CDR3 loop reads CASSPRDRAHEQYF. The CDR3 bases are TGTGCCAGCAGCCCCCGGGACAGGGCCCACGAGCAGTACTTC.

This clonotype was recorded a few times. Sequence at one end of the junction differs from germline and may be a read error. CDR3 loop: CASSFSDRGTYNEQFF. The CDR3 DNA reads TGTGCCAGTAGTTTCTCCGACAGGGGGACCTACAATGAGCAGTTCTTC. The chain combines TRBV28 with TRBJ2-1; 9 bases map to TRBD1. Per germline, CDR1 MDHEN and CDR2 SYDVKM. The CDR3 loop spans 16 amino acids. Full variable domain (remainder filled in from reference TRBV28 and TRBJ2-1): DVKVTQSSRYLVKRTGEKVFLECVQDMDHENMFWYRQDPGLGLRLIYFSYDVKMKEKGDIPEGYSVSREKKERFSLILESASTNQTSMYLCASSFSDRGTYNEQFFGPGTRLTVL.

The chain is built from TRBV29-1 and TRBJ1-2; D unclear. The CDR3 extends over 10 amino acids. CDR1 SQVTM and CDR2 ANQGSEA come from the germline V gene. The ends were cut back, 2 bases at V and 7 bases at J, with 5 bases in the middle. The chain's CDR3 is CSVETAGYTF. CDR3 bases: TGCAGCGTTGAAACAGCTGGCTACACCTTC.

In this sample, this clonotype turned up many times. The chain combines TRBV7-2 with TRBJ2-1; maybe TRBD2 (6 bases). The length of the CDR3 is 17 residues. Per the germline V gene, CDR1 is SGHTA and CDR2 is FQGNSA. Trimming took off 5 bases at V and 5 bases at J, with 22 bases between the two ends. CDR3 residues: CASSPEPAGGDNNEQFF. In DNA form, the CDR3 reads TGTGCCAGCAGCCCCGAACCCGCGGGCGGGGATAACAATGAGCAGTTCTTC.

The table lists this clonotype with a few counts. This chain uses TRBV29-1 with TRBJ1-2, with D uncertain. V was clipped by 4 bases and J by 6 bases, with 9 bases between them. Germline V CDR1 and CDR2: SQVTM, ANQGSEA. This CDR3 is 11 amino acids long. The CDR3 protein is CSVGGMDGYTF. CDR3 nucleotide sequence: TGCAGCGTTGGAGGGATGGATGGCTACACCTTC.

This clonotype showed up just a few times. This chain's CDR3 is CASSYSGVETQYF. CDR3 coding DNA: TGTGCCAGCAGTTACTCGGGTGTGGAGACCCAGTACTTC. The genes are TRBV6-2 or TRBV6-3 and TRBJ2-5; D remains ambiguous. The V end lost 0 bases, the J end lost 5 bases, and 7 bases lay between the germline ends. There are 13 residues in the CDR3. The germline V gene encodes CDR1 MNHEY and CDR2 SVGEGT.

This clonotype came up a few times. The V call is TRBV24-1, the J call TRBJ2-1; no definite D call. Trimming cost V 6 bases and J 8 bases, with 13 bases left between them. Germline V gene sequence: CDR1 KGHDR, CDR2 SFDVKD. The CDR3 is 13 residues long. The CDR3 DNA sequence: TGTGCCACCAGTCCCCCCGGCGCCGATGAGCAGTTCTTC. It specifies CATSPPGADEQFF.

This chain joins TRBV2 and TRBJ2-7; 7 bases line up with TRBD1. The CDR3 spans 15 residues. J lost 2 bases, V lost 3 bases, and 7 bases had no gene match. Germline V gene data show CDR1 as SNHLY and CDR2 as FYNNEI. CDR3 coding DNA: TGTGCCAGCAGTGAGCAGGTGGGACAGCCCTACGAGCAGTACGTC. Protein product: CASSEQVGQPYEQYV.

The chain combines TRBV20-1 with TRBJ2-5, with 12 bases identical to TRBD2. V dropped 3 bases and J dropped 7; count of bases not matched to a gene: 6. CDR1 is DFQATT and CDR2 is SNEGSKA in the germline V gene (reference sequence). The CDR3 covers 14 residues. DNA for the CDR3: TGCAGTGCTAGGGCCTTGACTAGCGGGGGGACCCAGTACTTC. Translated: CSARALTSGGTQYF.

In its sample, this clonotype was seen a few times. J is TRBJ2-1 and V is TRBV18; possible D gene TRBD2, 7 bases. V was shortened by 0 bases and J by 4 bases, with 19 bases between the two germline ends. This CDR3 contains 18 residues. CDR1 is KGHSH, CDR2 LQKENI, per germline. CDR3 DNA sequence: TGTGCCAGCTCACCACCCCGGGGGGCCCCGAGCTCATACAATGAGCAGTTCTTC. Protein sequence: CASSPPRGAPSSYNEQFF.

The sample holds many counts of this clonotype. For the CDR3, the DNA is TGTGCCAGTAGCCGGAACTCTGGAAACACCATATATTTT. Protein sequence: CASSRNSGNTIYF. This chain links TRBV19 with TRBJ1-3, with D unresolved. CDR3 length: 13 residues. The germline gives CDR1 LNHDA, CDR2 SQIVND (reference sequence). Trimming shortened V by 6 bases and J by 0 bases, and 6 bases separated the two germline ends.

This rearrangement joins TRBV12-3 or TRBV12-4 to TRBJ1-2; 7 nucleotides agree with TRBD1. This CDR3 has 15 amino acids. Trimming cost V 5 bases and J 0 bases; bases outside gene matches: 6. In DNA, the CDR3 is TGTGCCAGCAGTAGGACAGGACTAGCTAACTATGGCTACACCTTC. Residues: CASSRTGLANYGYTF.

The CDR3 region is CAIRTRNTEAFF. The CDR3 nucleotides read TGTGCCATCAGGACGAGAAACACTGAAGCTTTCTTT. The chain has TRBV10-3 and TRBJ1-1; D remains unclear. This CDR3 region has 12 residues. In germline, CDR1 is ENHRY, CDR2 SYGVKD. V shed 6 bases and J shed 2 bases, with 7 bases lying between them.

This clonotype was seen ten or more times. The rearrangement joins TRBV7-2 to TRBJ2-3; TRBD2 agrees at 10 bases. This CDR3 region has 15 residues. Germline V gene lookup returns CDR1 SGHTA and CDR2 FQGNSA. Trimming at V came to 5 bases and at J to 3 bases, leaving 5 bases not matched to a gene. The CDR3 sequence is CASSPSGGETDTQYF. CDR3 bases: TGTGCCAGCAGCCCGAGCGGGGGGGAAACAGATACGCAGTATTTT.

The chain employs TRBV6-5 and TRBJ2-1, with 10 positions matching TRBD2. Germline V CDR1 and CDR2: MNHEY, SVGAGI. V shed 7 bases and J 4 bases; nucleotides not matched to a gene: 10. The CDR3 has 16 residues. This chain's CDR3 is CASTEVAGGLYNEQFF. As DNA, the CDR3 is TGTGCCAGCACCGAGGTAGCGGGGGGCTTGTACAATGAGCAGTTCTTC.

This clonotype was detected once. A much larger clone lies a single base off, so this may be a read error. This chain joins TRBV7-2 and TRBJ2-3; D is unclear. This CDR3 contains 12 residues. The germline V gene has CDR1 SGHTA and CDR2 FQGNSA. V gave up 10 bases and J gave up 3 bases, with 11 bases separating them. CDR3 nucleotides: TGTGCCAACACCATAGGAACAGATACGCAGTATTTT. This sequence encodes CANTIGTDTQYF. Full variable domain (outside the CDR3, taken from reference TRBV7-2 and TRBJ2-3): GAGVSQSPSNKVTEKGKDVELRCDPISGHTALYWYRQSLGQGLEFLIYFQGNSAPDKSGLPSDRFSAERTGGSVSTLTIQRTQQEDSAVYLCANTIGTDTQYFGPGTRLTVL.

In its sample, this clonotype was seen a few times. The chain uses TRBV28 and TRBJ1-5, with TRBD1 matching over 7 bases. The CDR3 runs 16 residues. Unmatched junction bases numbered 14, after V lost 3 bases and J lost 9 bases. Germline values: CDR1 MDHEN, CDR2 SYDVKM. The CDR3 nucleotides are TGTGCCAGCAGTTTGGCCGTAGGGACAGCGGGTCGGCCCCAGCATTTT. The encoded protein is CASSLAVGTAGRPQHF.

This clonotype has a handful of counts. This chain uses TRBV7-9 with TRBJ2-6, with D tentatively TRBD2 (5 bases). Germline CDR1 reads SEHNR; CDR2 reads FQNEAQ (reference sequence). The CDR3 totals 17 residues. The ends were cut back, 6 bases at V and 2 bases at J, with 17 bases in the middle. The CDR3 here is CASSPRLRAAGANVLTF. The CDR3 nucleotides are TGTGCCAGCAGTCCCCGTTTGCGGGCAGCTGGGGCCAACGTCCTGACTTTC.

This clonotype was seen many times. The chain uses TRBV7-6 and TRBJ2-1; the D gene is possibly TRBD1 (6 bases). Trimming took off 5 bases at V and 8 bases at J, with 10 bases between the two ends. Germline CDR1 reads SGHVS; CDR2 reads FNYEAQ. The CDR3 is 12 residues long. This CDR3 reads CASSHQGYEQFF. As DNA, the CDR3 is TGTGCCAGCAGCCATCAGGGGTATGAGCAGTTCTTC. Variable domain in full (rest from reference TRBV7-6 and TRBJ2-1): GAGVSQSPRYKVTKRGQDVALRCDPISGHVSLYWYRQALGQGPEFLTYFNYEAQQDKSGLPNDRFSAERPEGSISTLTIQRTEQRDSAMYRCASSHQGYEQFFGPGTRLTVL.

This clonotype was seen more than once but under ten times. The rearrangement links TRBV12-3 or TRBV12-4 to TRBJ2-3; no reliable D call. The CDR3 has 12 residues. V was pared by 6 bases and J by 8 bases, with 12 bases between. The CDR3 spells CASRGMVVTQYF. The CDR3 DNA is TGTGCCAGCAGGGGTATGGTGGTTACGCAGTATTTT.

The chain links TRBV7-6 to TRBJ1-3; perhaps TRBD1 as D (5 bases). The CDR3 has 16 residues. V was clipped by 4 bases and J by 0 bases, with 13 bases between them. Germline loops: CDR1 SGHVS, CDR2 FNYEAQ. This CDR3 is CASSYRPGGSGNTIYF. Here the CDR3 DNA reads TGTGCCAGCAGCTACAGGCCAGGTGGCTCTGGAAACACCATATATTTT.

This chain connects TRBV6-2 or TRBV6-3 to TRBJ2-2; D call uncertain. The CDR3 is made up of 16 amino acids. V was trimmed by 0 bases and J by 7 bases, leaving 15 bases between them. The V gene's germline CDR1 is MNHEY and CDR2 SVGEGT. CDR3 DNA: TGTGCCAGCAGTTACTCGACAAAGTTTCAAAACGGGGAGCTGTTTTTT. Translation gives CASSYSTKFQNGELFF.

Note on this clonotype: With a much larger clone just one base away, this may be a read error. The J gene is TRBJ2-2, the V gene TRBV7-6, with 11 positions matching TRBD2. The CDR3 loop spans 16 amino acids. Germline V gene lookup returns CDR1 SGHVS and CDR2 FNYEAQ. Written as DNA, the CDR3 is TGTGCCAGCACCTTAGTACTAGCGGGGGCCACCGGGGAGCTGTTTTTT. This gives the protein CASTLVLAGATGELFF.

The V gene is TRBV7-8, the J gene TRBJ2-1, with no clear D. CDR1 SGHVS and CDR2 FQNEAQ come from the germline V gene. This CDR3 is built from 15 residues. V lost 3 bases, J lost 9 bases, and 18 bases lay in between. DNA of the CDR3: TGTGCCAGCAGCTTTGTGATGACTGGTTCTGGTGAGCAGTTCTTC. It is translated as CASSFVMTGSGEQFF. The full variable domain, its missing parts supplied by reference TRBV7-8 and TRBJ2-1, is GAGVSQSPRYKVAKRGQDVALRCDPISGHVSLFWYQQALGQGPEFLTYFQNEAQLDKSGLPSDRFFAERPEGSVSTLKIQRTQQEDSAVYLCASSFVMTGSGEQFFGPGTRLTVL.

This chain connects TRBV14 to TRBJ2-1, with a weak D call TRBD1 (6 bases). Germline lookup yields CDR1 SGHDN and CDR2 FVKESK. This CDR3 region has 15 residues. V shed 4 bases and J shed 4 bases, with 14 bases lying between them. CDR3 sequence (DNA): TGTGCCAGCAGCCGGGGCAGGGGTCTTTACAATGAGCAGTTCTTC. Translated: CASSRGRGLYNEQFF. The full variable domain, rest sourced from reference TRBV14 and TRBJ2-1, is EAGVTQFPSHSVIEKGQTVTLRCDPISGHDNLYWYRRVMGKEIKFLLHFVKESKQDESGMPNNRFLAERTGGTYSTLKVQPAELEDSGVYFCASSRGRGLYNEQFFGPGTRLTVL.

This sequence joins TRBV7-8 and TRBJ2-5; 13 bases match TRBD2. CDR1 SGHVS and CDR2 FQNEAQ come from the germline V gene. CDR3 length: 16 amino acids. Losses at the gene ends were 4 bases for V and 5 bases for J; bases not matched to a gene: 7. The CDR3 DNA follows: TGTGCCAGCAGCTACGGACTAGCGGGGGTCCCGGAGACCCAGTACTTC. It is translated as CASSYGLAGVPETQYF.